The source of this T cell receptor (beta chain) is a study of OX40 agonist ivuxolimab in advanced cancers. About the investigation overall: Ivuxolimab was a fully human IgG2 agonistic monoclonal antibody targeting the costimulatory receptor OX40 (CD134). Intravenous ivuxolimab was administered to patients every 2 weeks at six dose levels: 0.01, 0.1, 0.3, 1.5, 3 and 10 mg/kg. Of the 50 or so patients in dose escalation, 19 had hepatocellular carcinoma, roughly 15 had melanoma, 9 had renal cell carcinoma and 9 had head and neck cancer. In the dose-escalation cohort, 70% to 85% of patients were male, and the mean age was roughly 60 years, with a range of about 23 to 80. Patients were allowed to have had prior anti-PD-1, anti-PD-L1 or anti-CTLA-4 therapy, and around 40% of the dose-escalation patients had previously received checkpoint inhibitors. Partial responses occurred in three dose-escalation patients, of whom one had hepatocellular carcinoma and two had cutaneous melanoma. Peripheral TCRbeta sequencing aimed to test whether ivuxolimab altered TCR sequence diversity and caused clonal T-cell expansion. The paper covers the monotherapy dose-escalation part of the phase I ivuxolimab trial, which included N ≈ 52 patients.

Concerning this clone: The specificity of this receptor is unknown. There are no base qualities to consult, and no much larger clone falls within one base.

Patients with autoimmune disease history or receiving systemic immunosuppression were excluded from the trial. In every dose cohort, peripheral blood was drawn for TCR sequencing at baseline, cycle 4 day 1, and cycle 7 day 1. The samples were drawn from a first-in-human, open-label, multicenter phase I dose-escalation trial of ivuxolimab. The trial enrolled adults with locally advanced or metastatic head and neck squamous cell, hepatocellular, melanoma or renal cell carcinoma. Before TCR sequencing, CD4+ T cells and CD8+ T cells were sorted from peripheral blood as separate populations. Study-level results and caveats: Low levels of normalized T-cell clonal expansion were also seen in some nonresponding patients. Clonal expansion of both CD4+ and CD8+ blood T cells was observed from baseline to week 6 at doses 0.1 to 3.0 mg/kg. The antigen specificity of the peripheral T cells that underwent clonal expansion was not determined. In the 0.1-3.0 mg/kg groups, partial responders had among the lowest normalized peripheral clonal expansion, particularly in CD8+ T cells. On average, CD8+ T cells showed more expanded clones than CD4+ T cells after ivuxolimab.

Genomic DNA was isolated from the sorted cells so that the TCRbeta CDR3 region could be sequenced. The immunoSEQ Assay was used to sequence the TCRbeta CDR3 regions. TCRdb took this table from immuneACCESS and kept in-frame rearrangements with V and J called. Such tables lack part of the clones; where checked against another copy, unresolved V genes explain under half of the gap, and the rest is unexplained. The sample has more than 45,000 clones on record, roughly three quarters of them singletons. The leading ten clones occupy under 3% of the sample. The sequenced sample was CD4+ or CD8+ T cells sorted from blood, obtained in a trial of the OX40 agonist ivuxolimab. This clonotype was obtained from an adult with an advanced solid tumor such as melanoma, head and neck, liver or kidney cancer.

The nucleotides read TGTGCCAGCAGGATGACAGGGAGCTCCTACAATGAGCAGTTCTTC. This yields the protein CASRMTGSSYNEQFF. The V and J genes are TRBV7-3 and TRBJ2-1, with 7 bases matching TRBD1. The CDR3 numbers 15 residues from cysteine through phenylalanine. Left in the record is the CDR3 DNA by itself, 45 bases read in frame from the first base. From a lookup of the germline V gene, CDR1 and CDR2 are SGHTA and FQGTGA. The junction shows trimming of 6 bases on V and 0 bases on J, and the gene matches do not reach 5 bases of it.